This T cell receptor (beta chain) is drawn from a study of T cell responses to AZD1222 COVID-19 vaccine. Whole-study context: Combined were second doses at about 4 or about 12 weeks.

V was clipped by 8 bases and J by 2 bases; unmatched bases: 3. Germline V gene sequence: CDR1 LNHDA, CDR2 SQIVND (reference sequence). This CDR3 has 13 residues. The table came from immunoSEQ multiplex PCR; TCRdb's copy has only in-frame clones and leaves some out. The sample lists approximately 150,000 clones, roughly 91% occurring once. Here the sequenced sample was peripheral blood, taken on day 0 of AZD1222 vaccination. The origin of this receptor is an adult in good health. The genes are TRBV19 and TRBJ2-1; 7 bases fit TRBD1. The CDR3 reads CASGQATYNEQFF. The CDR3 region has the DNA TGTGCCAGTGGACAGGCAACCTACAATGAGCAGTTCTTC.